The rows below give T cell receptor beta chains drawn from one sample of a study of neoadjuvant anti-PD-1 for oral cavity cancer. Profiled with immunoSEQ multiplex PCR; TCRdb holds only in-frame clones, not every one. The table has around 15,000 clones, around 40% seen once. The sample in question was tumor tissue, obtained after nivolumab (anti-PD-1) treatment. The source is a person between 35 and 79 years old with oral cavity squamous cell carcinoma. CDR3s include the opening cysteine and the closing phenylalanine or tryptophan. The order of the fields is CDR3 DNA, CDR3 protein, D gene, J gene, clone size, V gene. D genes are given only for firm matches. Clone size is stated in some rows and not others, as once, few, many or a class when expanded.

CDR3nt: TGTGCCACGACAATGGGACTATTATACAATGAGCAGTTCTTC
CDR3aa: CATTMGLLYNEQFF
d_gene: TRBD2
j_gene: TRBJ2-1
abundance: many
v_gene: TRBV10-3

CDR3nt: TGTGCCAGTAGTGTCTCCTACAGGGGTGTGATGTGGGGTGAGCAGTTCTTC
CDR3aa: CASSVSYRGVMWGEQFF
d_gene: TRBD1
j_gene: TRBJ2-1
abundance: .
v_gene: TRBV19

CDR3nt: TGTGCCAGCGGGGAGGGGGCAGGGGCAGGTGGCTACACCTTC
CDR3aa: CASGEGAGAGGYTF
d_gene: TRBD1
j_gene: TRBJ1-2
abundance: .
v_gene: TRBV6-6

CDR3nt: TGTGCCAGTAGTTCACAGACGAACACTGAAGCTTTCTTT
CDR3aa: CASSSQTNTEAFF
d_gene: .
j_gene: TRBJ1-1
abundance: .
v_gene: TRBV19

CDR3nt: TGCGCCAGCAGCTTGGGAGGGACAGGATCCTACGAGCAGTACTTC
CDR3aa: CASSLGGTGSYEQYF
d_gene: TRBD1
j_gene: TRBJ2-7
abundance: medium-sized
v_gene: TRBV5-1

CDR3nt: TGTGCCAGCAGTCGGGCGGGGAGCTCCTACGAGCAGTACTTC
CDR3aa: CASSRAGSSYEQYF
d_gene: .
j_gene: TRBJ2-7
abundance: medium-sized
v_gene: TRBV25-1

CDR3nt: TGTGCCAGCAGCCCAACTAGCGGGGGGTCCTACAATGAGCAGTTCTTC
CDR3aa: CASSPTSGGSYNEQFF
d_gene: TRBD2
j_gene: TRBJ2-1
abundance: .
v_gene: TRBV7-9

CDR3nt: TGTGCCAGCAGACGCGCGACTGGGAGTGGCTACACCTTC
CDR3aa: CASRRATGSGYTF
d_gene: .
j_gene: TRBJ1-2
abundance: few
v_gene: TRBV6-5

CDR3nt: TGTGCCACCCATAGCGGGGGGATGTCGGGGACGCAGTATTTT
CDR3aa: CATHSGGMSGTQYF
d_gene: TRBD2
j_gene: TRBJ2-3
abundance: .
v_gene: TRBV11-1

CDR3nt: TGTGCCAGCAAGCGGGGGCCGGACAATGAGCAGTTCTTC
CDR3aa: CASKRGPDNEQFF
d_gene: TRBD2
j_gene: TRBJ2-1
abundance: .
v_gene: TRBV19

CDR3nt: TGTGCCAGCAGTTACTCGAGGGGAGTCACCGGGGAGCTGTTTTTT
CDR3aa: CASSYSRGVTGELFF
d_gene: .
j_gene: TRBJ2-2
abundance: few
v_gene: TRBV6-5

CDR3nt: TGCGCCAGCAGCCGGGCTAGCGGGGGAAGCTACGAGCAGTACTTC
CDR3aa: CASSRASGGSYEQYF
d_gene: TRBD2
j_gene: TRBJ2-7
abundance: medium-sized
v_gene: TRBV4-3

CDR3nt: TGTGCCATCAGTGAGTCGCGGGGGGGTGTCTACGAGCAGTACTTC
CDR3aa: CAISESRGGVYEQYF
d_gene: TRBD2
j_gene: TRBJ2-7
abundance: .
v_gene: TRBV10-3

CDR3nt: TGTGCCACCGCGGAACAGTTGTTTTATGGCTACACCTTC
CDR3aa: CATAEQLFYGYTF
d_gene: .
j_gene: TRBJ1-2
abundance: few
v_gene: TRBV19

CDR3nt: TGTGCCTGGACTATGGGAAGCGGGGGGTGGGATGAGCAGTTCTTC
CDR3aa: CAWTMGSGGWDEQFF
d_gene: TRBD2
j_gene: TRBJ2-1
abundance: .
v_gene: TRBV30

CDR3nt: TGTGCCAGCAGTCGGGGACAGGGCTACGAGCAGTACTTC
CDR3aa: CASSRGQGYEQYF
d_gene: TRBD1
j_gene: TRBJ2-7
abundance: .
v_gene: TRBV6-1

CDR3nt: TGCGCCAGCAGCCAAGCCCCTTTCAGACAGGGGGCTGGGTGGGAGACCCAGTACTTC
CDR3aa: CASSQAPFRQGAGWETQYF
d_gene: TRBD1
j_gene: TRBJ2-5
abundance: .
v_gene: TRBV4-3

CDR3nt: TGTGCCAGTAGTTTCAGGACAGGGGCCTCCTACGAGCAGTACTTC
CDR3aa: CASSFRTGASYEQYF
d_gene: TRBD1
j_gene: TRBJ2-7
abundance: .
v_gene: TRBV19

CDR3nt: TGTGCCAGCAGCTTAGGGACTAGCGGCCACCCGCAGTATTTT
CDR3aa: CASSLGTSGHPQYF
d_gene: TRBD2
j_gene: TRBJ2-3
abundance: few
v_gene: TRBV5-6

CDR3nt: TGTGCCAGCAGTGAGGGAGCGGGGGAGAACACCGGGGAGCTGTTTTTT
CDR3aa: CASSEGAGENTGELFF
d_gene: TRBD2
j_gene: TRBJ2-2
abundance: .
v_gene: TRBV6-4

CDR3nt: TGTGCTCCCAAGGACCTTACCAAAAACATTCAGTACTTC
CDR3aa: CAPKDLTKNIQYF
d_gene: .
j_gene: TRBJ2-4
abundance: medium-sized
v_gene: TRBV5-8

CDR3nt: TGTGCCAGCAGCTTAGTGGGCGGAGCTACTAACTATGGCTACACCTTC
CDR3aa: CASSLVGGATNYGYTF
d_gene: .
j_gene: TRBJ1-2
abundance: .
v_gene: TRBV7-2

CDR3nt: TGCGCCAGCAGGGACAGGGGGGCGAGAACTGAAGCTTTCTTT
CDR3aa: CASRDRGARTEAFF
d_gene: TRBD1
j_gene: TRBJ1-1
abundance: .
v_gene: TRBV10-2

CDR3nt: TGTGCCAGCAGCCGACAGGGGGGCAATCAGCCCCAGCATTTT
CDR3aa: CASSRQGGNQPQHF
d_gene: TRBD1
j_gene: TRBJ1-5
abundance: .
v_gene: TRBV7-9

CDR3nt: TGTGCCAGCGCAAGACAGGGGAAGGATGGCTACACCTTC
CDR3aa: CASARQGKDGYTF
d_gene: TRBD1
j_gene: TRBJ1-2
abundance: many
v_gene: TRBV19

CDR3nt: TGCGCCAGCAGCCAAGATATTGCCCTACCCAGGGATACGCAGTATTTT
CDR3aa: CASSQDIALPRDTQYF
d_gene: .
j_gene: TRBJ2-3
abundance: .
v_gene: TRBV4-3

CDR3nt: TGTGCCAGCAGCTTCCACACAGAAGAGACCCAGTACTTC
CDR3aa: CASSFHTEETQYF
d_gene: .
j_gene: TRBJ2-5
abundance: .
v_gene: TRBV7-2